This TCR beta chain was identified in a study of OX40 agonist ivuxolimab in advanced cancers. About the research overall: Six ivuxolimab dose levels, 0.01 to 10 mg/kg, were given intravenously every 2 weeks. Prior therapy, whether anti-PD-1, anti-PD-L1 or anti-CTLA-4, was allowed, and less than 45% had some. The study, taken as a whole, reports: It was not determined which antigens were specifically recognized by the peripheral T cells that had undergone clonal expansion.

With respect to this clone: Its specificity is not known.

Method: immunoSEQ multiplex PCR; TCRdb's copy keeps in-frame clones and lacks some. The sample shows around 6,500 clones, roughly 77% of them seen only once. The V end was cut by 5 bases, the J end by 1 base, with 8 bases between. This CDR3 is 13 amino acids long. Per the germline V gene, CDR1 is MDHEN and CDR2 is SYDVKM. V is TRBV28 and J is TRBJ1-1; a possible D gene is TRBD1 (5 bases). The specimen was CD4+ or CD8+ T cells sorted from blood, collected in a trial of the OX40 agonist ivuxolimab. The sequence was collected from an adult with an advanced solid tumor such as melanoma, head and neck, liver or kidney cancer. The CDR3 DNA sequence: TGTGCCAGCAGTCGCAGGGAGAACACTGAAGCTTTCTTT. Protein product: CASSRRENTEAFF.